Sequencing of this TCR beta chain was carried out in a study of neoadjuvant anti-PD-1 for oral cavity cancer. The wider study: Non-progressing patients received a fourth nivolumab dose near day 43, then surgery on days 50-56.

Time point meaning: after neoadjuvant nivolumab, at surgical resection. This CDR3 is 16 amino acids long. Trimming removed 4 bases from V and 0 bases from J; junction bases left unmatched: 4. Germline CDR1 and CDR2: ENHRY and SYGVKD. The method was immunoSEQ multiplex PCR; TCRdb's version includes in-frame clones alone and lacks a portion of them. The profile shows 65,000 to 70,000 clones, less than 90% of them singletons. Regarding this clone: Its antigen is as yet unknown.

Study-level findings and limits: Non-responders to neoadjuvant nivolumab had significantly more clonal PBMC T cells than responders.

Sample: PBMCs, taken after nivolumab (anti-PD-1) treatment. V is TRBV10-3 and J is TRBJ2-1; 9 bases are shared with TRBD2. This receptor was taken from a person aged 35 to 85 with oral cavity squamous cell carcinoma. CDR3 residues: CAISGREGRSYNEQFF. The DNA for the CDR3 is TGTGCCATCAGTGGGCGGGAGGGCCGCTCCTACAATGAGCAGTTCTTC.